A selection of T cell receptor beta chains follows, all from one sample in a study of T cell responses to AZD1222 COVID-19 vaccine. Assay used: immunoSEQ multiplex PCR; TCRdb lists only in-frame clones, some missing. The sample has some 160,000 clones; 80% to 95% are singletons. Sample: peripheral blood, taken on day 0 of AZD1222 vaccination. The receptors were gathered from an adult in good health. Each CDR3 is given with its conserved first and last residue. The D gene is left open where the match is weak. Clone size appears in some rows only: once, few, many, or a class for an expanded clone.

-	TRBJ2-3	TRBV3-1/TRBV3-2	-	CASSHPRVSDTQYF	TGTGCCAGCAGCCACCCCAGGGTCTCGGATACGCAGTATTTT
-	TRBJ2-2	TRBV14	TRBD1	CASSLTGGHGELFF	TGTGCCAGCAGCCTAACAGGGGGTCACGGGGAGCTGTTTTTT
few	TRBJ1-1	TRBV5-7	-	CASSLDKNTEAFF	TGTGCCAGCAGCTTGGACAAGAACACTGAAGCTTTCTTT
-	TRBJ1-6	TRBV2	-	CASSQSSPLHF	TGTGCCAGCAGCCAGAGTTCACCCCTCCACTTT
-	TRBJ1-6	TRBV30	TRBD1	CAWRGQINSPLHF	TGTGCCTGGAGGGGACAGATTAATTCACCCCTCCACTTT
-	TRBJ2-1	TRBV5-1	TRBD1	CASSLQGDEQFF	TGCGCCAGCAGCTTACAGGGGGATGAGCAGTTCTTC
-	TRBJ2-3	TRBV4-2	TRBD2	CASSFLFLAGGQKGTDTQYF	TGTGCCAGCAGCTTCCTTTTTTTAGCGGGGGGGCAGAAAGGCACAGATACGCAGTATTTT
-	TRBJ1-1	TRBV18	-	CASSPVGNVNTEAFF	TGTGCCAGCTCACCAGTAGGGAACGTGAACACTGAAGCTTTCTTT
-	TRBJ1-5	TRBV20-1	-	CSASWAGANQPQHF	TGCAGTGCTAGTTGGGCTGGCGCTAATCAGCCCCAGCATTTT
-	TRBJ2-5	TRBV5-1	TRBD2	CASSLVPAGVETQYF	TGCGCCAGCAGCTTGGTTCCAGCGGGGGTAGAGACCCAGTACTTC
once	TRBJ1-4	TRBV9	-	CASSPLTTNEKLFF	TGTGCCAGCAGCCCCCTCACAACTAATGAAAAACTGTTTTTT
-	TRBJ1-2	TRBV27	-	CASSLRGGAHGYTF	TGTGCCAGCAGTTTACGAGGAGGGGCACATGGCTACACCTTC
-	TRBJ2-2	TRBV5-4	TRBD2	CASSLFLAGDPGTGELFF	TGTGCCAGCAGCTTGTTCCTAGCGGGGGACCCGGGCACCGGGGAGCTGTTTTTT
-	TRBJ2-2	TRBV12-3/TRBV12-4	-	CASSEAGSEELFF	TGTGCCAGCAGTGAGGCGGGGTCCGAGGAGCTGTTTTTT
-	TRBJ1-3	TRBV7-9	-	CASSLGTGAGNTIYF	TGTGCCAGCAGCTTAGGAACGGGGGCCGGAAACACCATATATTTT
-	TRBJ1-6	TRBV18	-	CASSRDGNSPLHF	TGTGCCAGCTCTCGCGACGGCAATTCACCCCTCCACTTT
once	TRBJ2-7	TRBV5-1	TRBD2	CASSSSGVYEQYF	TGCGCCAGCAGCTCTAGCGGGGTCTACGAGCAGTACTTC
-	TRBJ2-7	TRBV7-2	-	CASSLDRPGTSYEQYF	TGTGCCAGCAGCTTAGATCGTCCAGGGACCTCCTACGAGCAGTACTTC
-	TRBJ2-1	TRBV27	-	CASSFAVYNEQFF	TGTGCCAGCAGTTTCGCTGTCTACAATGAGCAGTTCTTC
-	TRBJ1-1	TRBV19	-	CASGGDGMNTEAFF	TGTGCCAGTGGCGGGGACGGAATGAACACTGAAGCTTTCTTT
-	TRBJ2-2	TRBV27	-	CASSSGNTGELFF	TGTGCCAGCAGTTCCGGTAACACCGGGGAGCTGTTTTTT
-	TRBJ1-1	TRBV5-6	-	CASSPLKGIGEAFF	TGTGCCAGCAGCCCCCTAAAGGGGATAGGTGAAGCTTTCTTT
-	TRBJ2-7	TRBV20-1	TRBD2	CSASPSPTGGAGGRYEQYF	TGCAGTGCTAGTCCCTCCCCCACCGGGGGAGCGGGAGGTCGGTACGAGCAGTACTTC
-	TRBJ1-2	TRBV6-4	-	CASSAEMANYGYTF	TGTGCCAGCAGTGCTGAAATGGCTAACTATGGCTACACCTTC
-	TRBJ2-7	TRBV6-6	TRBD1	CASSRRAGTGVYEQYF	TGTGCCAGCAGCCGACGGGCCGGGACAGGGGTTTACGAGCAGTACTTC
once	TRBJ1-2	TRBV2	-	CASSENVVRTMDYTF	TGTGCCAGCAGTGAAAATGTTGTACGTACTATGGACTACACCTTC
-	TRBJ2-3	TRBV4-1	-	CASSLPRGDTQYF	TGCGCCAGCAGCCTGCCCCGGGGGGATACGCAGTATTTT
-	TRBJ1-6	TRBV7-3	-	CASSLQGGSPLHF	TGTGCCAGCAGCTTGCAGGGAGGATCACCCCTCCACTTT
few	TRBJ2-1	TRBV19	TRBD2	CASHQAGEVYNEQFF	TGTGCCAGCCATCAAGCGGGAGAGGTTTACAATGAGCAGTTCTTC
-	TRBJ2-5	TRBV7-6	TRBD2	CASSPYSGGQETQYF	TGTGCCAGCAGCCCCTATAGCGGGGGGCAAGAGACCCAGTACTTC
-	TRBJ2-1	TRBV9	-	CASSVDPSSYNEQFF	TGTGCCAGCAGCGTAGATCCTAGCTCCTACAATGAGCAGTTCTTC
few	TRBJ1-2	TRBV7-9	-	CASDERARGYGYTF	TGTGCCAGCGACGAGAGGGCCAGGGGATATGGCTACACCTTC
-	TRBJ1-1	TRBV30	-	CAWTRGGRTNTEAFF	TGTGCCTGGACCCGAGGGGGACGGACGAACACTGAAGCTTTCTTT
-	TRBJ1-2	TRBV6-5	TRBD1	CASSSPRRDSNYGYTF	TGTGCCAGCAGTTCGCCCCGAAGGGACAGCAACTATGGCTACACCTTC
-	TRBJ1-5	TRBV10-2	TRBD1	CASRDEGAGNQPQHF	TGCGCCAGCAGAGACGAGGGGGCAGGCAATCAGCCCCAGCATTTT
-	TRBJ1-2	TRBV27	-	CASSVMRGPYGYTF	TGTGCCAGCAGTGTAATGAGAGGCCCCTATGGCTACACCTTC
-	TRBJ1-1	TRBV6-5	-	CASSYETAPNTEAFF	TGTGCCAGCAGTTACGAGACAGCCCCGAACACTGAAGCTTTCTTT
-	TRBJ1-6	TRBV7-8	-	CASSPGAGLNSPLHF	TGTGCCAGCAGCCCCGGGGCAGGGCTAAATTCACCCCTCCACTTT
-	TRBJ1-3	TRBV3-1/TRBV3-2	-	CASSQGGGGNTIYF	TGTGCCAGCAGCCAGGGAGGAGGTGGAAACACCATATATTTT
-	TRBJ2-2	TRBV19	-	CASSRNIPMRGELFF	TGTGCCAGTAGTCGAAACATTCCGATGAGGGGGGAGCTGTTTTTT
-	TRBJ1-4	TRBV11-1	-	CASSFSADYEKLFF	TGTGCCAGCAGCTTCAGCGCAGACTATGAAAAACTGTTTTTT
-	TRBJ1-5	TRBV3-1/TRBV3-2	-	CASSDDSNQPQHF	TGTGCCAGCAGCGATGATAGCAATCAGCCCCAGCATTTT
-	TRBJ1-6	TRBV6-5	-	CASRIDRPSPLHF	TGTGCCAGCAGGATTGACAGGCCCTCACCCCTCCACTTT
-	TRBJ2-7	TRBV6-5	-	CASSYSRDNYEQYF	TGTGCCAGCAGTTACTCGCGGGACAACTACGAGCAGTACTTC
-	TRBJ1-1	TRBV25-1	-	CASSELGMNTEAFF	TGTGCCAGCAGTGAATTAGGAATGAACACTGAAGCTTTCTTT
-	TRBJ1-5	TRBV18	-	CASSPRLTRGGGQPQHF	TGTGCCAGCTCACCAAGATTGACGCGAGGTGGTGGTCAGCCCCAGCATTTT
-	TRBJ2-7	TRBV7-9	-	CASSTGMGPSEQYF	TGTGCCAGCTCCACAGGGATGGGGCCTTCCGAGCAGTACTTC
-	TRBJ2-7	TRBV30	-	CAWSGQPYEQYF	TGTGCCTGGAGTGGACAGCCCTACGAGCAGTACTTC
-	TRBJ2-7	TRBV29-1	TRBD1	CSVDKTGSSYEQYF	TGCAGCGTTGACAAGACAGGGTCTAGCTACGAGCAGTACTTC
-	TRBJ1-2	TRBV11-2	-	CASSSWTANSNYGYTF	TGTGCCAGCAGCTCCTGGACAGCCAATTCTAACTATGGCTACACCTTC